Here is one T cell receptor (beta chain) with its context. This entry belongs to a study of CD8+ T cells in alopecia areata. Turning to the study itself: For the treated group, dosing was oral tofacitinib at 5 to 10 mg twice daily.

Isolated RNA was reverse transcribed into cDNA used as the sequencing template. Sequenced by immunoSEQ multiplex PCR; TCRdb stores in-frame clones only, minus some. The sample lists roughly 250,000 clones, roughly two thirds occurring once. Sampling of alopecia areata patients yielded lesional scalp punch biopsies as well as peripheral blood. A FACSAria was used to sort CD4+ and CD8+ T cells. These cells came from PBMCs. V lost 10 bases to trimming and J lost 2 bases; unmatched junction nucleotides: 6. The CDR3 contains 16 residues. From germline, CDR1 is LGHNA and CDR2 YNFKEQ. The clonotype was recovered from a human donor with alopecia areata. J is TRBJ2-6 and V is TRBV4-2; 12 nucleotides agree with TRBD2. Sequencing used CD4+ T cells sorted from blood, obtained at week 0. The CDR3 bases are TGTGCCACATCGACTAGCGGGGGCCCTGGGGCCAACGTCCTGACTTTC. The encoded protein is CATSTSGGPGANVLTF.